A single sample is the source of the 2 T cell receptor beta chains below, sequenced in a study of shared clonotypes between healthy human individuals. Here immunoSEQ multiplex PCR was the method, and the copy in TCRdb shows in-frame clones only, minus some. The sample shows around 990,000 clones, roughly 77% of them seen only once. Sequenced sample: memory CD4+ T cells from PBMCs. Subset: CD45RA-negative fraction. Receptor source: a man aged 18 to 29 in good health. Some clones in this sample may be carry-over from other donors' samples.

The chain has TRBV4-1 and TRBJ2-1, with 10 bases identical to TRBD1. CDR1 is MGHRA, CDR2 YSYEKL, per germline. After removal of 4 bases from V and 4 bases from J, the junction contained 7 bases not matched to a gene. The CDR3 covers 16 residues. The CDR3 is CASSRTGTGAYNEQFF. The CDR3 nucleotides read TGCGCCAGCAGCCGCACCGGGACAGGGGCTTACAATGAGCAGTTCTTC.

This chain uses TRBV28 with TRBJ1-6, with D tentatively TRBD1 (6 bases). The germline V and J ends were trimmed by 6 bases and 7 bases, with 16 bases remaining between them. Germline V gives CDR1 MDHEN, CDR2 SYDVKM. The CDR3 totals 15 residues. The CDR3 region is CASRPPGTSNSPLHF. The CDR3, as DNA: TGTGCCAGCAGACCTCCGGGGACATCGAATTCACCCCTCCACTTT.